The following is a T cell receptor (beta chain) sequence with its context. Trimming left V 2 bases short and J 2 bases short, with 6 bases between. Germline CDR1 reads MNHEY; CDR2 reads SMNVEV (reference sequence). The CDR3 extends over 13 amino acids. Original methodology: It was from reference gene primer amplification that nucleated cell counts were estimated. Profiled with immunoSEQ multiplex PCR; TCRdb holds only in-frame clones, not every one. That table supplies the V and J calls and clone size; D and trimming were determined from the DNA. The table records fewer than 350,000 clones, 86% of them present only once. The data originate from a study of blood T cell repertoires in COVID-19. Study-level information: The analysed material was cDNA or gDNA that came from T cells, B-cell-depleted T cells, or PBMCs.

Seattle cases were enrolled at active infection and followed longitudinally. The specimen was peripheral blood. This receptor was taken from a woman in her 30s with COVID-19, enrolled during active disease. The V call is TRBV27, the J call TRBJ1-1; D unclear. This chain's CDR3 is CASSLNRNTEAFF. The CDR3 DNA follows: TGTGCCAGCAGTTTAAACAGAAACACTGAAGCTTTCTTT.